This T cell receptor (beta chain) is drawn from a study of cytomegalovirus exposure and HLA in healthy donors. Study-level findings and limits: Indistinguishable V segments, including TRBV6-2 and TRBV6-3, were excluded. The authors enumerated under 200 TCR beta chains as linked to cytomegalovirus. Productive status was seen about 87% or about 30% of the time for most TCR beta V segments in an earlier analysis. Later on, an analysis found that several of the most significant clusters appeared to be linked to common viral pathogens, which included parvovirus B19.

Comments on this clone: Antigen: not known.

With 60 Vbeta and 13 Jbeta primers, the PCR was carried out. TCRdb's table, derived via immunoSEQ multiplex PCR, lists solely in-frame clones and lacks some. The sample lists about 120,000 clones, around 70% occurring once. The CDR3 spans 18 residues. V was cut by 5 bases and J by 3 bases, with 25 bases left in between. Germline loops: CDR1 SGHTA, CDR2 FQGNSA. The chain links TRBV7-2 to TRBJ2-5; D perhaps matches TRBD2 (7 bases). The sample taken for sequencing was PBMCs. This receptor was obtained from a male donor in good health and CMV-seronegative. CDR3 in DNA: TGTGCCAGCAGCCTTCTGCCGGGGGGCAGGGGCCGGAAAGAGACCCAGTACTTC. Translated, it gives CASSLLPGGRGRKETQYF.